These 4 T cell receptor beta chains came from one sample sequenced in a study of somatic mutations in cytotoxic T cells in rheumatoid arthritis. The method was immunoSEQ multiplex PCR; TCRdb's version includes in-frame clones alone and lacks a portion of them. Of about 4,000 clones detected, 72% appear once; the ten largest clones hold about 38%. The sample consisted of CD8+ T cells sorted from blood. Every receptor here comes from an adult with rheumatoid arthritis.

This clone was counted a few times. The V call is TRBV29-1, the J call TRBJ1-3; D remains ambiguous. CDR1 is SQVTM and CDR2 is ANQGSEA in the germline V gene. Deletions cut 3 bases from V and 4 bases from J, with 10 bases between. The CDR3 runs to 13 residues. In DNA form, the CDR3 reads TGCAGCGTTGAGGTGGTATCGGGAAACACCATATATTTT. Protein sequence: CSVEVVSGNTIYF.

This clone was observed a handful of times. The chain employs TRBV7-7 and TRBJ2-1, with D uncertain. This CDR3 spans 14 amino acids. V was shortened by 1 base and J by 6 bases, with 10 bases between the two germline ends. Germline V gives CDR1 SSHAT, CDR2 FNYEAQ (reference sequence). In nucleotides, the CDR3 is TGTGCCAGCAGCTTAGGTTCCGGTAGCAATGAGCAGTTCTTC. It specifies CASSLGSGSNEQFF.

The chain uses TRBV9 and TRBJ2-7; 9 nucleotides line up with TRBD1. The CDR3 runs 16 residues. The germline gives CDR1 SGDLS, CDR2 YYNGEE. Trimming at V came to 0 bases and at J to 5 bases, leaving 9 bases not matched to a gene. The CDR3 sequence is CASSVVDRGFGNEQYF. DNA of the CDR3: TGTGCCAGCAGCGTAGTAGACAGGGGGTTTGGAAACGAGCAGTACTTC.

J is TRBJ1-2 and V is TRBV7-3; no reliable D call. V was shortened by 5 bases and J by 0 bases, with 19 bases between the two germline ends. Germline V gives CDR1 SGHTA, CDR2 FQGTGA. This CDR3 is 17 amino acids long. Here the CDR3 DNA reads TGTGCCAGCAGCCTCCGGGGTGGTCGAGGGTCTAACTATGGCTACACCTTC. Amino acids: CASSLRGGRGSNYGYTF.